Listed below are T cell receptor beta chains from one sample, sequenced in a study of cytomegalovirus exposure and HLA in healthy donors. Clones were sequenced by immunoSEQ multiplex PCR, and TCRdb holds only the in-frame ones, with some missing. The top ten hold around 0.3% of the sample, which has some 190,000 clones, about 86% seen once. The material sequenced was PBMCs. These receptor sequences come from a woman in her twenties or thirties in good health and CMV-seronegative. Both conserved end residues are part of each CDR3. The D gene is left open where the match is weak. Rows may omit the clone size; those that give it use once, few, many or a size class.

.	TRBV28	.	TRBJ2-3	TGTGCCAGCAGTCCCGGGACACCTCCGGGAGATACGCAGTATTTT	CASSPGTPPGDTQYF
TRBD1	TRBV2	once	TRBJ1-2	TGTGCCAGCAAAAGCGACAGGGGGAGATATGGCTACACCTTC	CASKSDRGRYGYTF
.	TRBV7-3	few	TRBJ2-4	TGTGCCAGCAGCTCGGATGGGCGGGACATTCAGTACTTC	CASSSDGRDIQYF
TRBD1	TRBV7-6	.	TRBJ2-7	TGTGCCAACAGCTCCGGGACAGGCACCTACGAGCAGTACTTC	CANSSGTGTYEQYF
.	TRBV2	.	TRBJ1-2	TGTGCCAGCGAGCCATTACAGGGCACCCGGGATGGCTACACCTTC	CASEPLQGTRDGYTF
.	TRBV7-9	.	TRBJ1-4	TGTGCCAGCAGCTTAAAGGGGCTCGGTGAAAAACTGTTTTTT	CASSLKGLGEKLFF
TRBD2	TRBV28	.	TRBJ2-5	TGTGCCAGCAGTTTGTTAGCGGGAAGTGAGACCCAGTACTTC	CASSLLAGSETQYF
.	TRBV30	.	TRBJ2-3	TGTGCCTGGAGTGGGGGAGGTGGTGATACGCAGTATTTT	CAWSGGGGDTQYF
.	TRBV2	.	TRBJ2-6	TGTGCCAGCGCTATCAGGGCAACCGGGGCCAACGTCCTGACTTTC	CASAIRATGANVLTF
.	TRBV7-3	.	TRBJ2-3	TGTGCCAGCAGCCACGGAGGGATAGGGGATACGCAGTATTTT	CASSHGGIGDTQYF
.	TRBV28	.	TRBJ2-7	TGTGCCAGCAGCCATACAGGGCCCTCCTACGAGCAGTACTTC	CASSHTGPSYEQYF
.	TRBV5-6	.	TRBJ2-5	TGTGCCAGCAGTTTTGGATATCGATGGGAGCAGTACTTC	CASSFGYRWEQYF
.	TRBV6-5	few	TRBJ1-5	TGTGCCAGCAGTTACTCGCCGGGTAGCAATCAGCCCCAGCATTTT	CASSYSPGSNQPQHF
TRBD2	TRBV5-4	.	TRBJ2-5	TGTGCCAGCAGCCCCTCGACTAGCGGGAGGGAGACCCAGTACTTC	CASSPSTSGRETQYF
TRBD2	TRBV29-1	.	TRBJ2-2	TGCAGCGTCCTCGGGACTAGCGGGGGGAACACCGGGGAGCTGTTTTTT	CSVLGTSGGNTGELFF
.	TRBV28	once	TRBJ1-1	TGTGCCAGCAGTTTATATTACAGGGCGGGGGGCACTGAAGCTTTCTTT	CASSLYYRAGGTEAFF
.	TRBV11-2	.	TRBJ2-5	TGTGCCAGCAGCTTCCGACTTTCGCAAGAGACCCAGTACTTC	CASSFRLSQETQYF
TRBD2	TRBV5-1	.	TRBJ2-1	TGCGCCAGCAGCCCGGGGCTAGCGGGTCCCTTGGGTGAGCAGTTCTTC	CASSPGLAGPLGEQFF
TRBD2	TRBV7-3	once	TRBJ2-1	TGTGCCAGCAGCCCTCTAGCGGACTCCTACAATGAGCAGTTCTTC	CASSPLADSYNEQFF
.	TRBV5-1	.	TRBJ1-1	TGCGCCAGCAGCTTGGTGGCCGAGAACACTGAAGCTTTCTTT	CASSLVAENTEAFF
.	TRBV18	.	TRBJ2-7	TGTGCCAGCTCACCAGGGACTGGGACCGATTCCTCCTACGAGCAGTACTTC	CASSPGTGTDSSYEQYF
.	TRBV5-6	.	TRBJ1-1	TGTGCCAGCAGCTTGCTTCGGGCACCTTTGGGTTTGGGGAGCACTGAAGCTTTCTTT	CASSLLRAPLGLGSTEAFF
TRBD1	TRBV6-1	.	TRBJ2-6	TGTGCCAGCAGTGGATCCAGGGGGCGAGTCCCTGGGGCCAACGTCCTGACTTTC	CASSGSRGRVPGANVLTF
.	TRBV29-1	.	TRBJ1-2	TGCAGCGCCGGGGGAGGGGCCAACGGAAAGTATGGCTACACCTTC	CSAGGGANGKYGYTF
TRBD2	TRBV10-3	.	TRBJ2-1	TGTGCCATCAGTGTTGGCGGGAGGGGGGGTGAGCAGTTCTTC	CAISVGGRGGEQFF
.	TRBV6-1	.	TRBJ1-5	TGTGCCAGCAGTGATGGGGGGAGGTATCAGCCCCAGCATTTT	CASSDGGRYQPQHF
.	TRBV7-9	.	TRBJ2-3	TGTGCCAGCAGCTTAACGGGAGAGGTCACAGATACGCAGTATTTT	CASSLTGEVTDTQYF
TRBD2	TRBV13	.	TRBJ2-3	TGTGCCAGCAGCTACTCCCTTCTAGCGGGGGGGTACACAGATACGCAGTATTTT	CASSYSLLAGGYTDTQYF
.	TRBV29-1	.	TRBJ1-2	TGCAGCGTTCAGGACTATGGCTACACCTTC	CSVQDYGYTF
TRBD2	TRBV27	.	TRBJ2-3	TGTGCCAGCAGTTCGGGACTAGCGGGAGGGCCGAGCACAGATACGCAGTATTTT	CASSSGLAGGPSTDTQYF
.	TRBV7-8	.	TRBJ1-6	TGTGCCAGCAGCGCCGGACAGAGTAATTCACCCCTCCACTTT	CASSAGQSNSPLHF
TRBD2	TRBV11-2	.	TRBJ2-1	TGTGCCAGCAGCTTAGTCGGCGGGGGGAACTACAATGAGCAGTTCTTC	CASSLVGGGNYNEQFF
.	TRBV6-5	.	TRBJ2-3	TGTGCCAGCAGTTACGTAAGCACAGATACGCAGTATTTT	CASSYVSTDTQYF
TRBD1	TRBV5-1	.	TRBJ1-1	TGCGCCAGCAGCTTGGTGGAACAGGGGGCGGCTTTCTTT	CASSLVEQGAAFF
TRBD2	TRBV5-1	.	TRBJ2-3	TGCGCCAGCAGCCCAGACACGGGGGGTAACACAGATACGCAGTATTTT	CASSPDTGGNTDTQYF
.	TRBV2	.	TRBJ2-5	TGTGCCAGCTCCCTGGGGGCCGGGGGGGAGACCCAGTACTTC	CASSLGAGGETQYF
TRBD2	TRBV18	.	TRBJ2-7	TGTGCCAGCTCACCAACAACTAGCGGCTCCTACGAGCAGTACTTC	CASSPTTSGSYEQYF
TRBD1	TRBV4-2	.	TRBJ2-4	TGTGCCAGCACCCCCGGGACAGGGGGCAAAAACATTCAGTACTTC	CASTPGTGGKNIQYF
TRBD2	TRBV6-4	.	TRBJ2-1	TGTGCCAGCAGAGGACTAGCGGGGGACAATGAGCAGTTCTTC	CASRGLAGDNEQFF
TRBD2	TRBV28	.	TRBJ2-1	TGTGCCAGCAGGCCGCCGGGACTAGTAGGTGATGAGCAGTTCTTC	CASRPPGLVGDEQFF
TRBD2	TRBV7-6	.	TRBJ2-1	TGTGCCAGCAGCTCCCTTAGCGGGGGGGCCCTAGATGAGCAGTTCTTC	CASSSLSGGALDEQFF
.	TRBV19	.	TRBJ2-1	TGTGCCAGTAGTCAATCACCCCTAACTCTCGGGTACAATGAGCAGTTCTTC	CASSQSPLTLGYNEQFF